The 17 T cell receptor beta chains given below trace back to one sample, sequenced in a study of T cells in Graves' hyperthyroidism and ophthalmopathy. The investigators amplified TCR beta CDR3 regions from RNA transcripts. First-round RT-PCR targeting the TCR CDR3 was performed with the HTBI primer set. TCRdb analysed the multiplex PCR reads with MiXCR anew, one entry per CDR3 protein. The data show about 600,000 distinct CDR3 sequences, 16% seen once. The specimen sequenced was blood. Receptors originate from a woman aged 40 to 50 with Graves' ophthalmopathy.

This clonotype has a handful of counts. CDR3 protein: CASSERERASGRADTQYF. The CDR3 nucleotides are TGTGCCAGCAGTGAAAGAGAGCGGGCTAGCGGGAGGGCAGATACGCAGTATTTT. The chain couples TRBV6-1 to TRBJ2-3; 12 positions agree with TRBD2. The germline CDR1 and CDR2 sequences are MNHNS and SASEGT. V was pared by 2 bases and J by 4 bases, with 10 bases of the junction left unmatched. This CDR3 comprises 18 residues.

This clonotype was observed a handful of times. The V gene is TRBV13, the J gene TRBJ2-3, with 7 bases lining up with TRBD2. The CDR3 has 16 residues. The junction had 13 bases not matched to a gene; V was cut back by 5 bases and J by 5 bases. CDR1 is PRHDT and CDR2 is FYEKMQ in the germline V gene (reference sequence). The CDR3 loop is CASSATSDPLGDTQYF. CDR3 nucleotides: TGTGCCAGCAGCGCCACTAGCGACCCCCTGGGAGATACGCAGTATTTT.

For this clonotype: A much larger clonotype is one base distant, so this may be a read error. The V gene is TRBV12-5, the J gene TRBJ2-7; D may correspond to TRBD1 or TRBD2 (5 bases each). V lost 0 bases and J lost 7, with 25 bases in between. CDR1 and CDR2 from the germline V gene are LGHNT and FRNRAP. The CDR3 contains 18 residues. CDR3 nucleotide sequence: TGTGCTAGTGGTTTGGTTTTAGGGGTGAGCGGCCTCTCTGATGAGCAGTACTTC. Its protein is CASGLVLGVSGLSDEQYF.

The V call is TRBV20-1, the J call TRBJ2-7; 8 bases fit TRBD2. V gave up 3 bases and J gave up 5 bases; unmatched junction bases: 6. The CDR3 contains 13 residues. Looked up from germline, CDR1 is DFQATT and CDR2 is SNEGSKA (reference sequence). CDR3 coding DNA: TGCAGTGCTAGCGGGAGGGCCGGGAACGAGCAGTACTTC. As protein: CSASGRAGNEQYF.

Ten or more counts support this clonotype. The V gene is TRBV5-5, the J gene TRBJ2-5, with D possibly called TRBD1 or TRBD2 (7 bases each). The CDR3 is 15 residues long. Germline values: CDR1 SGHKS, CDR2 YYEKEE (reference sequence). V lost 1 base to trimming and J lost 2 bases, with 12 bases between them. CDR3 residues: CASSLFRGGQETQYF. The CDR3 region has the DNA TGTGCCAGCAGCTTGTTCAGGGGGGGGCAAGAGACCCAGTACTTC.

This chain uses TRBV7-3 with TRBJ2-7; 9 bases are a match to TRBD1. Germline CDR1 SGHTA, CDR2 FQGTGA. The ends lost 1 base at V and 4 bases at J; junction bases unmatched: 5. This CDR3 region has 15 residues. The CDR3 is CASSLKGQGLYEQYF. The CDR3 DNA reads as TGTGCCAGCAGCTTAAAGGGACAGGGACTTTACGAGCAGTACTTC.

A remark on this clonotype: A much bigger clone sits one base away, suggesting this may be a read error. This chain connects TRBV6-2 or TRBV6-3 to TRBJ2-1; D gene unclear. Germline V gene data show CDR1 as MNHEY and CDR2 as SVGEGT. The length of the CDR3 is 12 residues. CDR3 nucleotides: TGTGGCAGCAGATACTACGACAATGAGCAGTTCTTC. It codes for CGSRYYDNEQFF.

The chain couples TRBV10-3 to TRBJ2-1; 7 nucleotides align to TRBD2. The germline gives CDR1 ENHRY, CDR2 SYGVKD. With V trimmed by 7 bases and J by 5 bases, 8 bases remained unmatched. The CDR3 has 14 residues. The DNA for the CDR3 is TGTGCCATCAATGAAAGGGAGGGGAACAATGAGCAGTTCTTC. Encoded protein: CAINEREGNNEQFF.

This clonotype has ten or more counts. The chain has TRBV2 and TRBJ2-3; 10 bases fit TRBD2. Germline-derived CDR1 and CDR2 are SNHLY and FYNNEI. The CDR3 is 15 residues long. Trimming cost V 2 bases and J 6 bases; bases outside gene matches: 5. CDR3 loop: CASSERTSGPDTQYF. CDR3 sequence (DNA): TGTGCCAGCAGTGAAAGGACTAGCGGCCCGGATACGCAGTATTTT.

This clonotype occurred many times. This chain uses TRBV6-2 or TRBV6-3 with TRBJ1-5; possible D gene TRBD1, 6 bases. The CDR3 covers 15 residues. The ends were cut back, 1 base at V and 3 bases at J, with 10 bases in the middle. Per germline, CDR1 MNHEY and CDR2 SVGEGT. The CDR3 coding sequence is TGTGCCAGCAGTTACTTCGGGGGACACAATCAGCCCCAGCATTTT. Protein: CASSYFGGHNQPQHF.

This clonotype was seen only a few times. J is TRBJ2-2 and V is TRBV6-6; D is perhaps TRBD2 (6 bases). Trimming stripped 0 bases from V and 8 bases from J, with 16 bases between. The CDR3 consists of 16 residues. CDR1 is MNHNY and CDR2 is SVGAGI in the germline V gene (reference sequence). CDR3 bases: TGTGCCAGCAGTTACTCGGGCTACCCCGGGGGTGGGGAGCTGTTTTTT. This translates into CASSYSGYPGGGELFF.

There are many counts of this clonotype. V and J are TRBV11-2 and TRBJ2-7; D may correspond to TRBD1 or TRBD2 (6 bases each). V dropped 3 bases and J dropped 4 bases, with 16 bases sitting between them. The CDR3 loop spans 15 amino acids. In germline, CDR1 is SGHAT, CDR2 FQNNGV. CDR3 protein: CASSFLGGGEYEQYF. DNA of the CDR3: TGTGCCAGCAGCTTCTTAGGGGGAGGCGAGTACGAGCAGTACTTC.

This clonotype was counted at least ten times. The chain recombines TRBV18 with TRBJ2-1, with a possible D match to TRBD1 (6 bases). The V gene lost 2 bases and the J gene lost 4 bases, with 9 bases spanning the gap. Germline values: CDR1 KGHSH, CDR2 LQKENI. The CDR3 spans 14 residues. The CDR3 region has the DNA TGTGCCAGCTCACCAGCGGACAGTTACAATGAGCAGTTCTTC. Its translation is CASSPADSYNEQFF.

The gene calls are TRBV7-8 and TRBJ1-6, with TRBD1 as a possible D gene (6 bases). The CDR3 loop spans 14 amino acids. Germline V gene lookup returns CDR1 SGHVS and CDR2 FQNEAQ. V shed 5 bases and J shed 10 bases, with 15 bases lying between them. The CDR3 spells CASSVGGAESPLHF. The CDR3 DNA is TGTGCCAGCAGCGTGGGGGGGGCTGAGTCACCCCTCCACTTT.

This clonotype was observed a few times. The chain uses TRBV13 and TRBJ2-2; D perhaps matches TRBD2 (5 bases). V was cut by 4 bases and J by 3 bases, with 9 bases left in between. The CDR3 loop spans 14 amino acids. Looked up from germline, CDR1 is PRHDT and CDR2 is FYEKMQ (reference sequence). The CDR3 is CASSSFGDTGELFF. The CDR3 DNA follows: TGTGCCAGCAGCTCCTTCGGGGACACCGGGGAGCTGTTTTTT. The whole variable domain, remainder taken from reference TRBV13 and TRBJ2-2, is AAGVIQSPRHLIKEKRETATLKCYPIPRHDTVYWYQQGPGQDPQFLISFYEKMQSDKGSIPDRFSAQQFSDYHSELNMSSLELGDSALYFCASSSFGDTGELFFGEGSRLTVL.

This clonotype came up many times. The CDR3 bases are TGCAGTGCTAGAGATCTGGGAGCGGACTACGTCGAGCAGTACTTC. It encodes CSARDLGADYVEQYF. The chain employs TRBV20-1 and TRBJ2-7; D perhaps matches TRBD2 (6 bases). With 0 bases removed from V and 6 bases from J, the gap between germline ends came to 18 bases. Germline V gene sequence: CDR1 DFQATT, CDR2 SNEGSKA (reference sequence). This CDR3 spans 15 amino acids.

This clonotype was picked up many times. The CDR3 protein is CASSQGLAGGGSTDTQYF. The CDR3 bases are TGTGCCAGCAGCCAGGGACTAGCGGGAGGGGGGAGCACAGATACGCAGTATTTT. This chain connects TRBV3-1 to TRBJ2-3; the match to TRBD2 covers 16 bases. The germline V gene encodes CDR1 LGHDT and CDR2 YNNKEL (reference sequence). The V segment lost 3 bases and the J segment 0 bases; nucleotides outside the gene matches: 3. The CDR3 has 18 amino acids.